The 14 T cell receptor beta chains presented below share a single source sample, sequenced in a study of blood T cell repertoires in COVID-19. The method was immunoSEQ multiplex PCR; TCRdb's version includes in-frame clones alone and lacks a portion of them. The repertoire consists of around 71,000 clones, with roughly nine tenths occurring once and the leading ten covering about 1.9%. Sequenced sample: peripheral blood. The receptors derive from a woman in her fifties or sixties with acute or convalescent COVID-19.

The gene calls are TRBV28 and TRBJ2-5; possibly TRBD1 for D (6 bases). The CDR3 contains 15 residues. CDR1 is MDHEN and CDR2 is SYDVKM in the germline V gene. V gave up 8 bases and J gave up 0 bases, with 16 bases separating them. This chain's CDR3 is CASSLPPGDQETQYF. CDR3 DNA sequence: TGTGCCAGCTCCCTACCCCCAGGGGACCAAGAGACCCAGTACTTC.

The gene calls are TRBV28 and TRBJ1-1; the D is unclear. The CDR3 has 13 amino acids. CDR1 is MDHEN, CDR2 SYDVKM, per germline. The V and J ends lost 4 bases and 4 bases respectively, with 10 bases between them. The CDR3 DNA sequence: TGTGCCAGCAGTTCGGCCCTAGGCACTGAAGCTTTCTTT. It codes for CASSSALGTEAFF.

The CDR3 spells CASSLFPGEGYTF. DNA for the CDR3: TGTGCCAGCAGCTTATTCCCAGGGGAGGGCTACACCTTC. The genes are TRBV7-2 and TRBJ1-2; tentative D call: TRBD1 (6 bases). Germline V gives CDR1 SGHTA, CDR2 FQGNSA. V was cut by 2 bases and J by 8 bases, with 12 bases left in between. The CDR3 length is 13 residues.

This chain connects TRBV28 to TRBJ2-1; 9 nucleotides agree with TRBD1. This CDR3 spans 14 amino acids. Germline V CDR1 and CDR2: MDHEN, SYDVKM. V was pared by 5 bases and J by 4 bases, with 3 bases of the junction left unmatched. CDR3 loop: CASSPGQGYNEQFF. CDR3 in DNA: TGTGCCAGCAGTCCGGGACAGGGTTACAATGAGCAGTTCTTC.

Note on this clone: Other nucleotide sequences in the sample specify the same CDR3. The J gene is TRBJ2-1, the V gene TRBV9, with 10 bases identical to TRBD1. The J segment lost 3 bases and the V segment lost 0 bases, leaving 0 bases of the junction unmatched. The length of the CDR3 is 15 residues. In germline, CDR1 is SGDLS, CDR2 YYNGEE. As DNA, the CDR3 is TGTGCCAGCAGCGTAGGGACAGGGGGCTACAATGAGCAGTTCTTC. Residues: CASSVGTGGYNEQFF.

J is TRBJ1-2 and V is TRBV29-1; TRBD1 might be the D (6 bases). Germline CDR1 and CDR2: SQVTM and ANQGSEA. The CDR3 is made up of 14 amino acids. Trimming stripped 6 bases from V and 8 bases from J, with 22 bases between. CDR3 in amino acids: CSVLTSRGVGGYTF. CDR3 sequence (DNA): TGCAGCGTATTGACCTCCAGGGGAGTTGGGGGCTACACCTTC. The variable domain in full, completed from reference TRBV29-1 and TRBJ1-2, reads SAVISQKPSRDICQRGTSLTIQCQVDSQVTMMFWYRQQPGQSLTLIATANQGSEATYESGFVIDKFPISRPNLTFSTLTVSNMSPEDSSIYLCSVLTSRGVGGYTFGSGTRLTVV.

The genes are TRBV7-2 and TRBJ2-1; 12 bases are a match to TRBD2. V was pared by 5 bases and J by 8 bases, with 10 bases of the junction left unmatched. This CDR3 is built from 16 residues. In germline, CDR1 is SGHTA, CDR2 FQGNSA. CDR3 loop: CASSSGTSGSMDEQFF. CDR3 nucleotides: TGTGCCAGCAGCAGCGGGACTAGCGGGTCCATGGATGAGCAGTTCTTC.

The count of this clone is one. This rearrangement joins TRBV7-9 to TRBJ1-1; D is ambiguous. This CDR3 region has 11 residues. Trimming pared 0 bases from V and 8 bases from J, leaving 4 bases between. Per the germline V gene, CDR1 is SEHNR and CDR2 is FQNEAQ (reference sequence). The CDR3 nucleotides read TGTGCCAGCAGCTTAGCCTACGAAGCTTTCTTT. This sequence encodes CASSLAYEAFF. The full variable domain, completed using reference TRBV7-9 and TRBJ1-1, is DTGVSQNPRHKITKRGQNVTFRCDPISEHNRLYWYRQTLGQGPEFLTYFQNEAQLEKSRLLSDRFSAERPKGSFSTLEIQRTEQGDSAMYLCASSLAYEAFFGQGTRLTVV.

The chain links TRBV11-2 to TRBJ2-4; possibly TRBD2 for D (7 bases). CDR3 size: 13 residues. Looked up from germline, CDR1 is SGHAT and CDR2 is FQNNGV. V shed 5 bases and J shed 11 bases, with 16 bases lying between them. The CDR3 DNA follows: TGTGCCAGCAGCCAATCTAGGGGGGGTTTTCAGTACTTC. Protein: CASSQSRGGFQYF.

This clone was observed once. This chain links TRBV28 with TRBJ2-5; possible D gene TRBD2, 7 bases. Germline CDR1 and CDR2: MDHEN and SYDVKM. V lost 10 bases to trimming and J lost 9 bases, with 27 bases between them. The CDR3 spans 15 residues. In nucleotides, the CDR3 is TGTGCCACCGTGGGGGGGGGCGAGGGTTTGAGGGCCCAGTACTTC. It specifies CATVGGGEGLRAQYF.

The chain uses TRBV5-1 and TRBJ2-5; TRBD1 matches 9 bases. The CDR3 runs to 14 residues. In germline, CDR1 is SGHRS, CDR2 YFSETQ. Losses at the gene ends were 4 bases for V and 3 bases for J; bases not matched to a gene: 4. The DNA of the CDR3 is TGCGCCAGCAGCCTTGGGACAGGGAAAGAGACCCAGTACTTC. Its protein is CASSLGTGKETQYF.

CDR3 region: CAWSVDRGSYEQYF. In DNA form, the CDR3 reads TGTGCCTGGAGTGTGGACAGGGGATCCTACGAGCAGTACTTC. This chain uses TRBV30 with TRBJ2-7; TRBD1 matches at 9 bases. In germline, CDR1 is GTSNPN, CDR2 SVGIG (reference sequence). With V trimmed by 0 bases and J by 1 base, 1 base remained unmatched. This CDR3 comprises 14 residues.

The J gene is TRBJ2-6, the V gene TRBV7-2, with D tentatively TRBD2 (5 bases). The CDR3 has 17 amino acids. V was cut by 0 bases and J by 2 bases, with 11 bases left in between. Germline V lookup: CDR1 SGHTA, CDR2 FQGNSA. The CDR3 DNA sequence: TGTGCCAGCAGCTTAGCGGGGAGCGGCCCTGGGGCCAACGTCCTGACTTTC. Translated: CASSLAGSGPGANVLTF.

This chain uses TRBV7-2 with TRBJ2-7, with 13 bases lining up with TRBD2. Germline assignment: CDR1 SGHTA and CDR2 FQGNSA. The V segment lost 2 bases and the J segment 5 bases; nucleotides outside the gene matches: 3. The CDR3 has 15 amino acids. The CDR3 loop is CASSLRLAGGHEQYF. CDR3 bases: TGTGCCAGCAGCTTAAGACTAGCGGGGGGTCACGAGCAGTACTTC.